Each of the 26 T cell receptor beta chains below was sequenced from the same sample in a study of identifying expanded T cells in peripheral blood. Libraries were prepared by immunoSEQ multiplex PCR; TCRdb keeps only in-frame clonotypes and omits some of them. The data contain about 100,000 clones, 75% to 90% of them singletons. Sequenced input: blood. These receptors originate from a person aged 18-70 years in good health.

CDR3 nucleotides: TGCAGCGTTGAAGATTCTGGGGGGGGGCCCTACGAGCAGTACTTC. Translation gives CSVEDSGGGPYEQYF. V is TRBV29-1 and J is TRBJ2-7; D might be TRBD2 (7 bases). The CDR3 sequence is 15 residues long. The germline V gene has CDR1 SQVTM and CDR2 ANQGSEA. Trimming cost V 0 bases and J 2 bases, with 14 bases left between them.

This clone was recorded once. V and J are TRBV9 and TRBJ2-1; D gene uncertain. V lost 0 bases and J lost 2, with 6 bases in between. Looked up from germline, CDR1 is SGDLS and CDR2 is YYNGEE. The CDR3 totals 14 residues. CDR3 DNA: TGTGCCAGCAGCGTAGACGGAGCCTACAATGAGCAGTTCTTC. Translated, it gives CASSVDGAYNEQFF. Filled out from reference TRBV9 and TRBJ2-1, the complete variable domain reads DSGVTQTPKHLITATGQRVTLRCSPRSGDLSVYWYQQSLDQGLQFLIQYYNGEERAKGNILERFSAQQFPDLHSELNLSSLELGDSALYFCASSVDGAYNEQFFGPGTRLTVL.

The V and J genes are TRBV15 and TRBJ1-2, with D hard to call. The CDR3 sequence is 12 residues long. V gave up 0 bases and J gave up 7 bases, with 6 bases separating them. Germline values: CDR1 LNHNV, CDR2 YYDKDF (reference sequence). CDR3 in amino acids: CATSRESGGYTF. The CDR3 DNA sequence: TGTGCCACCAGCAGAGAAAGTGGTGGCTACACCTTC.

This clone was detected once. The chain recombines TRBV19 with TRBJ2-4; D is unresolved. The CDR3 covers 13 residues. CDR1 and CDR2 from the germline V gene are LNHDA and SQIVND (reference sequence). Trimming took 9 bases from V and 7 from J, leaving 16 bases between them. CDR3 sequence reads: CASRDSSGNIQYF. The CDR3 coding sequence is TGTGCCAGCCGAGACTCCTCCGGGAACATTCAGTACTTC.

This clone was seen only once. The chain employs TRBV6-6 and TRBJ2-7, with TRBD1 as a possible D gene (6 bases). This CDR3 spans 15 amino acids. Germline lookup yields CDR1 MNHNY and CDR2 SVGAGI (reference sequence). V was cut by 5 bases and J by 5 bases, with 19 bases left in between. The CDR3 DNA reads as TGTGCCAGCAGTCCAACCTGGGCACAGGGAGACGAGCAGTACTTC. Residues: CASSPTWAQGDEQYF.

The CDR3 nucleotides are TGTGCCAGCAGCTTTTTCGACGGCCCCTACGAGCAGTACTTC. Translated: CASSFFDGPYEQYF. V is TRBV7-9 and J is TRBJ2-7; D gene uncertain. Trimming cost V 3 bases and J 2 bases, with 11 bases left between them. The CDR3 runs 14 residues. Germline CDR1 and CDR2: SEHNR and FQNEAQ (reference sequence).

The chain carries TRBV11-3 and TRBJ2-3; D gene ambiguous. Germline CDR1 and CDR2: SGHNT and YENEEA. V lost 7 bases to trimming and J lost 3 bases, with 8 bases between them. The CDR3 runs to 12 residues. CDR3 sequence: CASTDLTDTQYF. The CDR3 DNA reads TGTGCCAGCACCGACCTGACAGATACGCAGTATTTT.

The sample holds one count of this clone. This chain uses TRBV18 with TRBJ2-2; D is perhaps TRBD2 (6 bases). Germline lookup yields CDR1 KGHSH and CDR2 LQKENI. The CDR3 has 15 amino acids. V was trimmed by 3 bases and J by 4 bases, leaving 12 bases between them. DNA for the CDR3: TGTGCCAGCTCACCCGCCTTTAGCGGCACCGGGGAGCTGTTTTTT. This codes for CASSPAFSGTGELFF.

The chain employs TRBV5-6 and TRBJ1-1; D is ambiguous. V was trimmed by 10 bases and J by 0 bases, leaving 19 bases between them. This CDR3 comprises 15 residues. The germline V gene has CDR1 SGHDT and CDR2 YYEEEE. CDR3 nucleotide sequence: TGTGCCTCCAAAATGGTAAATAGGATGAACACTGAAGCTTTCTTT. Translated: CASKMVNRMNTEAFF.

The chain employs TRBV7-2 and TRBJ1-4; weak D call: TRBD1 (6 bases). The V end was cut by 4 bases, the J end by 11 bases, with 11 bases between. Germline CDR1 and CDR2: SGHTA and FQGNSA. This CDR3 is built from 12 residues. CDR3 in DNA: TGTGCCAGCAGCTCCCAGGGGATGAAACTGTTTTTT. It yields the protein CASSSQGMKLFF.

This clone showed up many times. The chain is built from TRBV11-3 and TRBJ2-7, with 9 bases aligning to TRBD1. The germline CDR1 and CDR2 sequences are SGHNT and YENEEA. This CDR3 has 16 residues. The J segment lost 3 bases and the V segment lost 0 bases, leaving 6 bases of the junction unmatched. The CDR3 nucleotides are TGTGCCAGCAGCTTAGACCGTGGACAGGGGATCTACGAGCAGTACTTC. It codes for CASSLDRGQGIYEQYF. The complete variable domain, with remaining parts taken from reference TRBV11-3 and TRBJ2-7, reads EAGVVQSPRYKIIEKKQPVAFWCNPISGHNTLYWYLQNLGQGPELLIRYENEEAVDDSQLPKDRFSAERLKGVDSTLKIQPAELGDSAVYLCASSLDRGQGIYEQYFGPGTRLTVT.

This rearrangement joins TRBV20-1 to TRBJ1-2; unclear D gene. This CDR3 has 11 residues. V was shortened by 5 bases and J by 10 bases, with 14 bases between the two germline ends. Germline values: CDR1 DFQATT, CDR2 SNEGSKA (reference sequence). The CDR3 DNA is TGCAGTGCTCCCGGCCGCTCGTTCTACACCTTC. It encodes CSAPGRSFYTF.

As regards this clone: Germline and junction disagree at one end, which may indicate a read error. V is TRBV15 and J is TRBJ1-2, with D perhaps TRBD1 (5 bases). The CDR3 contains 15 residues. Germline V CDR1 and CDR2: LNHNV, YYDKDF (reference sequence). The CDR3 protein is CATSISVSATGATPF. The CDR3 DNA reads TGTGCCACCAGCATCTCGGTAAGTGCTACTGGGGCTACACCCTTC.

The chain combines TRBV6-6 with TRBJ1-2; 9 nucleotides agree with TRBD1. The germline CDR1 and CDR2 sequences are MNHNY and SVGAGI (reference sequence). V lost 5 bases and J lost 3; bases outside the gene matches: 7. This CDR3 is 15 amino acids long. Here the CDR3 DNA reads TGTGCCAGCAGTCCTAGGGGACAGGGTGACTATGGCTACACCTTC. It codes for CASSPRGQGDYGYTF.

The chain couples TRBV5-4 to TRBJ1-6; 9 positions agree with TRBD1. CDR3 size: 16 residues. The germline V gene has CDR1 SGHNT and CDR2 YYREEE (reference sequence). V shed 5 bases and J 9 bases; nucleotides not matched to a gene: 12. Written as DNA, the CDR3 is TGTGCCAGCAGGTTCACAGGGGGCGCGCTCGGTTCACCCCTCCACTTT. It is translated as CASRFTGGALGSPLHF.

V is TRBV10-3 and J is TRBJ1-5, with D maybe TRBD1 (6 bases). Trimming shortened V by 2 bases and J by 7 bases, and 12 bases separated the two germline ends. CDR3 size: 14 residues. CDR1 and CDR2 from the germline V gene are ENHRY and SYGVKD. The CDR3 is CAISEAQGSQPQHF. The CDR3 DNA sequence: TGTGCCATCAGTGAGGCACAGGGTAGCCAGCCCCAGCATTTT.

Only a few counts were recorded for this clone. The chain combines TRBV6-1 with TRBJ1-5; possible D gene TRBD1, 5 bases. The V end lost 4 bases, the J end lost 4 bases, and 14 bases lay between the germline ends. This CDR3 contains 15 residues. CDR1 is MNHNS and CDR2 is SASEGT in the germline V gene. In DNA, the CDR3 is TGTGCCAGCAGTGTCATGGGGACTGCGAATCAGCCCCAGCATTTT. Its protein is CASSVMGTANQPQHF.

The chain couples TRBV11-2 to TRBJ2-7; TRBD1 matches 7 bases. Germline V lookup: CDR1 SGHAT, CDR2 FQNNGV. Trimming at V came to 2 bases and at J to 2 bases, leaving 3 bases not matched to a gene. The CDR3 has 14 amino acids. DNA for the CDR3: TGTGCCAGCAGCTTAAGGGACAGAGCCTACGAGCAGTACTTC. It yields the protein CASSLRDRAYEQYF.

The chain is built from TRBV19 and TRBJ2-1; 9 bases are a match to TRBD1. The CDR3 totals 16 residues. V shed 5 bases, J shed 4 bases, and the junction held 9 bases outside the gene matches. Germline V lookup: CDR1 LNHDA, CDR2 SQIVND (reference sequence). The CDR3 sequence is CASSPLGQGKYNEQFF. The CDR3 DNA sequence: TGTGCCAGTAGTCCCTTAGGACAGGGGAAATACAATGAGCAGTTCTTC.

The chain links TRBV6-6 to TRBJ2-3; no firm D call. V lost 7 bases to trimming and J lost 1 base, with 12 bases between them. This CDR3 is 14 amino acids long. Germline CDR1 reads MNHNY; CDR2 reads SVGAGI (reference sequence). This CDR3 is CASTFVRGTDTQYF. CDR3 bases: TGTGCCAGCACCTTCGTGCGAGGCACAGATACGCAGTATTTT.

This rearrangement joins TRBV5-5 to TRBJ2-3; TRBD2 matches at 10 bases. The germline V gene has CDR1 SGHKS and CDR2 YYEKEE (reference sequence). The CDR3 runs to 16 residues. Losses at the gene ends were 1 base for V and 3 bases for J; bases not matched to a gene: 5. Here the CDR3 reads CASSLRSGGATDTQYF. In DNA form, the CDR3 reads TGTGCCAGCAGCTTGAGGAGCGGGGGGGCGACAGATACGCAGTATTTT.

The chain has TRBV7-9 and TRBJ2-3; 7 bases match TRBD2. J lost 0 bases, V lost 4 bases, and 7 bases had no gene match. CDR3 size: 16 residues. Per germline, CDR1 SEHNR and CDR2 FQNEAQ (reference sequence). This CDR3 is CASSSRPLASTDTQYF. The CDR3 coding sequence is TGTGCCAGCAGCTCTCGACCACTAGCGAGCACAGATACGCAGTATTTT.

The V gene is TRBV6-5, the J gene TRBJ1-2, with D perhaps TRBD1 (5 bases). This CDR3 region has 13 residues. The germline V and J ends were trimmed by 2 bases and 2 bases, with 6 bases remaining between them. Germline CDR1 and CDR2: MNHEY and SVGAGI. The CDR3 here is CASSYKGNYGYTF. CDR3 sequence (DNA): TGTGCCAGCAGTTACAAGGGGAACTATGGCTACACCTTC.

This chain uses TRBV2 with TRBJ2-7; D is unresolved. Trimming cost V 8 bases and J 5 bases, with 7 bases left between them. CDR1 and CDR2 (germline): SNHLY, FYNNEI. This CDR3 has 10 amino acids. The CDR3: CASAGDEQYF. The CDR3 DNA follows: TGTGCCAGCGCAGGCGACGAGCAGTACTTC.

The chain has TRBV20-1 and TRBJ2-7; a weak D match, TRBD2 (5 bases). The CDR3 is made up of 11 amino acids. Trimming removed 0 bases from V and 6 bases from J, with 6 bases in between. In germline, CDR1 is DFQATT, CDR2 SNEGSKA (reference sequence). The CDR3 reads CSAREAGEQYF. The DNA of the CDR3 is TGCAGTGCTAGAGAGGCGGGCGAGCAGTACTTC.

On this clone: A junction end diverges from the germline sequence, so it may reflect a read error. V and J are TRBV6-7 and TRBJ1-5, with D perhaps TRBD1 (5 bases). TRBV6-7 is marked as an open reading frame, function uncertain. The CDR3 is 15 residues long. The CDR3 coding sequence is TGTGCCAGCACTTACGGGGTGGGGGGCAATCAGCCCCAGCATTTT. Amino acid sequence: CASTYGVGGNQPQHF.